The entry below gives a single TCR beta chain sequence along with its context. Its antigen is as yet unknown. The germline V and J ends were trimmed by 0 bases and 3 bases, with 9 bases remaining between them. The CDR3 has 14 amino acids. Germline CDR1 and CDR2: MNHEY and SVGAGI. These data originate in a study of shared clonotypes between healthy human individuals. On the study more broadly: Plates per donor: three CD4 naive, three CD4 memory, two CD8 naive, one CD8 memory. Study conclusions and caveats: Owing to a small donor count, the genetic and exposure-history diversity represented was limited.

Naive CD8 cells lacked CD45RO, underwent positive selection for CCR7 and left out terminally differentiated effector memory CD45RA+ cells. It was across several immunoSEQ plates that each subset's genomic DNA was evenly split. Authors' analysis steps: Quality scores were absent from the junction-only immunoSEQ sequences, so filtering differed. Using immunoSEQ multiplex PCR, the repertoire was profiled, and TCRdb retains in-frame clones only, with some absent. V, J and clone size are taken as reported in that table, and D and trimming were inferred from the DNA itself. The table has about 550,000 clones, about 95% seen once.

The sequence was obtained from a woman in her 30s in good health. The material sequenced was naive CD8+ T cells sorted from blood. This rearrangement joins TRBV6-5 to TRBJ2-7, with a tentative D call TRBD1 (6 bases). DNA for the CDR3: TGTGCCAGCAGTTACTCGGACAGTCTCTACGAGCAGTACTTC. Amino acid sequence: CASSYSDSLYEQYF.